The sequence of this T cell receptor beta chain was determined in a study of OX40 agonist ivuxolimab in advanced cancers. Study at large: All patients had ivuxolimab intravenously every 2 weeks at 0.01 to 10 mg/kg. Dose-escalation patients were diagnosed with hepatocellular carcinoma, melanoma, renal cell cancer or head and neck cancer. Enrollees could have had prior anti-PD-1, anti-PD-L1 or anti-CTLA-4 therapy, which around 43% had received. Broader study findings: No antigen was identified for the clonally expanded peripheral T cells.

In regard to this clone: Its specificity is not known.

Clones were read by immunoSEQ multiplex PCR, and TCRdb kept only the in-frame ones, dropping some. The sample holds some 59,000 clones, just under 90% seen once. Germline assignment: CDR1 LGHNA and CDR2 YNFKEQ. Trimming left V 0 bases short and J 4 bases short, with 5 bases between. The CDR3 is 13 residues long. V is TRBV4-2 and J is TRBJ2-3; D call uncertain. This TCR came from an adult with an advanced solid tumor such as melanoma, head and neck, liver or kidney cancer. The sequencing used CD4+ or CD8+ T cells sorted from blood, collected in a trial of the OX40 agonist ivuxolimab. In DNA form, the CDR3 reads TGTGCCAGCAGCCAAGATCAACCAGATACGCAGTATTTT. Translation: CASSQDQPDTQYF.